This T cell receptor (beta chain) is drawn from a study of blood T cell repertoires in COVID-19 (dated by TCRdb to about 2020). The study in broad terms: Collaborator samples came from the United States, Italy and Spain and covered acute and convalescent phases of COVID-19. The dataset comprised deeply sampled blood TCRbeta repertoires from subjects exposed to, actively infected with, or recovered from COVID-19. Sample metadata almost always included a de-identified subject ID, COVID-19 status, age in years and sex. The material from the prospective study consisted of cDNA or gDNA derived from T cells, B-cell-depleted T cells, or PBMCs. Samples came from the ongoing ImmuneRACE study (first 160 participants) plus 1,254 subjects from 6 global collaborators. Where available, HLA class I and class II types were taken from metadata supplied by the sample provider and were not determined by assay-based typing. The repertoires were released in a freely available public database meant as a resource for research on the immune response to SARS-CoV-2.

In the case of this clone: Its antigen has not been determined. Base quality data are lacking; no much larger clone is found one base away.

Clipping removes 5 bases from V and 3 bases from J, with 5 as the unmatched junction base count. The germline V gene provides CDR1 SGHNT and CDR2 YENEEA. Spanning cysteine to phenylalanine, the CDR3 consists of 15 amino acids. The kept DNA is CDR3 alone, 45 bases in frame from the first base. Broader findings and caveats from the paper: Clinical and demographic metadata were provided uncurated, with the amount varying by source and participant.

Participants in the prospective study were aged roughly 18 to 89 years, lived in some 24 United States geographic areas, and enrolled through a virtual design. In the prospective study, participants were assigned to cohorts based on the clinical history participants reported in a screening survey and a study questionnaire. For ImmuneRACE Cohort 3, a participant was defined as recovered based on two consecutive negative NP/OP PCR tests, clearance by a healthcare professional, or resolution of symptoms. In the prospective study, whole blood, serum and a nasopharyngeal or oropharyngeal swab were collected from each participant by mobile phlebotomists. Over a roughly 2-month period, participants in the prospective study had the option of providing additional blood draws and questionnaires. Before DNA extraction, blood samples from the prospective study were shipped at room temperature or frozen. TCRbeta CDR3 regions were amplified from genomic DNA using the immunoSEQ Assay, a bias-controlled multiplex PCR. On the study's bioinformatics: The number of nucleated cells in each sample was estimated from the amplification of reference gene primers within the assay. To quantify the absolute abundance of each unique TCRbeta CDR3 rearrangement, sequence reads were collapsed and filtered. For each sample, productive Simpson clonality was calculated as the square root of Simpson's diversity index across productive rearrangements. In its TCRdb copy, this immuneACCESS table keeps in-frame sequences only and misses some clones. Where compared with another copy, unresolved V genes explain less than half of these, and the others have no known cause. The D gene and trimming were derived from the DNA, and the V and J assignments and clone size from that table. For this sample there are approximately 270,000 clones; roughly 91% appear just once. The ten largest clones capture under 2.5% of the sample.

Sequencing used PBMCs or T cells enriched from blood (not recorded which). The rearranged segments are TRBV11-3 and TRBJ2-3; a stretch of 10 junction bases matches TRBD2. The source of this sequence is a woman aged 55-75 years who had recovered from COVID-19. The DNA sequence is as follows: TGTGCCAGCAGCCCCGGGACTAGCGTGACAGATACGCAGTATTTT. It translates as CASSPGTSVTDTQYF.